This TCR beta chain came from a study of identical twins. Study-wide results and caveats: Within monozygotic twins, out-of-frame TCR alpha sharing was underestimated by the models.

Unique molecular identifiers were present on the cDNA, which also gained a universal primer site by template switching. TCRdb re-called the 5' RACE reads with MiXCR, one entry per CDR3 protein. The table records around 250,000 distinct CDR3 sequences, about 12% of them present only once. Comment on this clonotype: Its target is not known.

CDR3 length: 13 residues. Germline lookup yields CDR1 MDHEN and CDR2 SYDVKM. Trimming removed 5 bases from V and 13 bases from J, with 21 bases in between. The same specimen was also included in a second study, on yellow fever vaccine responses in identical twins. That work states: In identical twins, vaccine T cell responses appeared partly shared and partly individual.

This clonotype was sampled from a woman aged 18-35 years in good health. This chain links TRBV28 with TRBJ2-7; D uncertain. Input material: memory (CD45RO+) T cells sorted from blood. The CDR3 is CASSPSGRTNEYF. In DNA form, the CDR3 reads TGTGCCAGCAGTCCGTCGGGCCGCACCAACGAATACTTC.